The rows below give T cell receptor beta chains drawn from one sample of a study of blood T cell repertoires in COVID-19. Profiled with immunoSEQ multiplex PCR; TCRdb holds only in-frame clones, not every one. The table has more than 95,000 clones, approximately 89% seen once. The sample comprised peripheral blood. The receptors derive from a woman older than 75 in a cohort sampled during active COVID-19. The CDR3 runs from the conserved cysteine through the conserved F or W. Each record gives: J gene, V gene, D gene, clone size, CDR3 protein, CDR3 DNA. A D gene is named only where the DNA matches it firmly. Size is stated for part of the rows, as once, few or many counts, or as a class when the clone is expanded.

j_gene: TRBJ1-2
v_gene: TRBV12-3/TRBV12-4
d_gene: .
abundance: .
CDR3aa: CASSLRQAGGYTF
CDR3nt: TGTGCCAGCAGTTTAAGGCAGGCAGGAGGCTACACCTTC

j_gene: TRBJ1-5
v_gene: TRBV2
d_gene: TRBD1
abundance: .
CDR3aa: CATLRDRANNQPQHF
CDR3nt: TGTGCCACCCTACGCGACAGGGCAAACAATCAGCCCCAGCATTTT

j_gene: TRBJ2-3
v_gene: TRBV20-1
d_gene: TRBD1
abundance: .
CDR3aa: CSASEPGQGRTDTQYF
CDR3nt: TGCAGTGCTAGTGAACCGGGACAGGGACGCACAGATACGCAGTATTTT

j_gene: TRBJ2-1
v_gene: TRBV24-1
d_gene: TRBD1
abundance: .
CDR3aa: CATGGQGLNEQFF
CDR3nt: TGTGCCACCGGGGGACAGGGCCTGAATGAGCAGTTCTTC

j_gene: TRBJ1-2
v_gene: TRBV15
d_gene: TRBD1
abundance: .
CDR3aa: CATSARDRGNYGYTF
CDR3nt: TGTGCCACCAGCGCGAGGGACAGGGGGAACTATGGCTACACCTTC

j_gene: TRBJ2-1
v_gene: TRBV5-4
d_gene: .
abundance: few
CDR3aa: CASTIYNEQFF
CDR3nt: TGTGCCAGCACCATTTACAATGAGCAGTTCTTC

j_gene: TRBJ2-7
v_gene: TRBV6-2/TRBV6-3
d_gene: .
abundance: .
CDR3aa: CASSYSADSRYEQYF
CDR3nt: TGTGCCAGCAGTTACTCTGCGGACAGTCGCTACGAGCAGTACTTC

j_gene: TRBJ1-2
v_gene: TRBV11-2
d_gene: .
abundance: .
CDR3aa: CASSLAERDWLYGYTF
CDR3nt: TGTGCCAGCAGCTTAGCTGAGCGGGACTGGCTTTATGGCTACACCTTC

j_gene: TRBJ1-1
v_gene: TRBV28
d_gene: .
abundance: .
CDR3aa: CAGRPPMGGLTEAFF
CDR3nt: TGTGCCGGCAGGCCCCCAATGGGGGGATTGACTGAAGCTTTCTTT

j_gene: TRBJ1-6
v_gene: TRBV3-1/TRBV3-2
d_gene: .
abundance: once
CDR3aa: CASSQVLIYNSPLHF
CDR3nt: TGTGCCAGCAGCCAAGTACTCATCTATAATTCACCCCTCCACTTT

j_gene: TRBJ2-7
v_gene: TRBV5-1
d_gene: TRBD1
abundance: .
CDR3aa: CASSFLGDRVDEQYF
CDR3nt: TGCGCCAGCAGCTTTCTCGGGGACAGGGTAGACGAGCAGTACTTC

j_gene: TRBJ1-2
v_gene: TRBV28
d_gene: .
abundance: .
CDR3aa: CASSLSSREFGYTF
CDR3nt: TGTGCCAGCAGTTTATCGTCTCGTGAGTTTGGCTACACCTTC

j_gene: TRBJ2-7
v_gene: TRBV5-1
d_gene: .
abundance: .
CDR3aa: CASSLGQLYEQYF
CDR3nt: TGCGCCAGCAGCTTGGGACAGCTCTACGAGCAGTACTTC

j_gene: TRBJ2-3
v_gene: TRBV6-1
d_gene: TRBD2
abundance: .
CDR3aa: CASSELLAVTDTQYF
CDR3nt: TGTGCCAGCAGTGAGCTACTAGCGGTCACAGATACGCAGTATTTT

j_gene: TRBJ2-7
v_gene: TRBV5-1
d_gene: .
abundance: .
CDR3aa: CASQKNLLSNEQYF
CDR3nt: TGCGCCAGCCAAAAAAATCTCCTGAGTAACGAGCAGTACTTC

j_gene: TRBJ2-3
v_gene: TRBV5-1
d_gene: .
abundance: .
CDR3aa: CASSLLRGTDTQYF
CDR3nt: TGCGCCAGCAGCTTGCTTCGGGGCACAGATACGCAGTATTTT

j_gene: TRBJ1-1
v_gene: TRBV25-1
d_gene: .
abundance: .
CDR3aa: CASSVPGQQNTEAFF
CDR3nt: TGTGCCAGCAGTGTACCGGGACAACAGAACACTGAAGCTTTCTTT

j_gene: TRBJ1-3
v_gene: TRBV19
d_gene: .
abundance: once
CDR3aa: CASRSTGLSGNTIYF
CDR3nt: TGTGCCAGTAGGTCGACAGGACTCTCTGGAAACACCATATATTTT

j_gene: TRBJ2-3
v_gene: TRBV27
d_gene: .
abundance: .
CDR3aa: CASSIIKHLSTDTQYF
CDR3nt: TGTGCCAGCAGCATCATCAAACATTTAAGCACAGATACGCAGTATTTT

j_gene: TRBJ1-2
v_gene: TRBV7-2
d_gene: TRBD1
abundance: .
CDR3aa: CASSGTGLDGYTF
CDR3nt: TGTGCCAGCAGCGGGACAGGTTTGGATGGCTACACCTTC

j_gene: TRBJ2-3
v_gene: TRBV5-1
d_gene: .
abundance: .
CDR3aa: CASSPNTDTQYF
CDR3nt: TGCGCCAGCAGCCCCAACACAGATACGCAGTATTTT

j_gene: TRBJ2-7
v_gene: TRBV29-1
d_gene: TRBD1
abundance: .
CDR3aa: CSVEGLGHSGTGDPYEQYF
CDR3nt: TGCAGCGTTGAAGGGCTAGGTCACTCCGGGACAGGTGACCCCTACGAGCAGTACTTC

j_gene: TRBJ2-5
v_gene: TRBV5-1
d_gene: TRBD2
abundance: .
CDR3aa: CASSANQAGLGETQYF
CDR3nt: TGCGCCAGCAGCGCAAACCAAGCGGGACTTGGGGAGACCCAGTACTTC

j_gene: TRBJ2-3
v_gene: TRBV7-2
d_gene: TRBD2
abundance: .
CDR3aa: CASIIDTGGPPYF
CDR3nt: TGTGCCAGCATAATCGACACGGGGGGGCCCCCATATTTT

j_gene: TRBJ1-5
v_gene: TRBV7-9
d_gene: TRBD1
abundance: .
CDR3aa: CASSTGQGVGNQPQHF
CDR3nt: TGTGCCAGCAGCACCGGACAGGGAGTGGGCAATCAGCCCCAGCATTTT

j_gene: TRBJ1-6
v_gene: TRBV27
d_gene: TRBD1
abundance: few
CDR3aa: CASKRTGSPFGSYNSPLHF
CDR3nt: TGTGCCAGCAAGCGGACAGGGAGTCCCTTCGGCTCCTATAATTCACCCCTCCACTTT

j_gene: TRBJ2-1
v_gene: TRBV7-6
d_gene: TRBD2
abundance: .
CDR3aa: CASSPGGGLAGNEQFF
CDR3nt: TGTGCCAGCAGCCCGGGAGGGGGACTAGCGGGCAATGAGCAGTTCTTC

j_gene: TRBJ1-2
v_gene: TRBV5-1
d_gene: TRBD1
abundance: .
CDR3aa: CASSYSGGTEHGYTF
CDR3nt: TGCGCCAGCAGCTATTCAGGGGGAACGGAGCATGGCTACACCTTC

j_gene: TRBJ2-5
v_gene: TRBV7-2
d_gene: .
abundance: .
CDR3aa: CASSLVYQAQETQYF
CDR3nt: TGTGCCAGCAGCTTAGTTTACCAGGCTCAAGAGACCCAGTACTTC

j_gene: TRBJ2-5
v_gene: TRBV5-5
d_gene: TRBD2
abundance: .
CDR3aa: CASSPGVSGSQTQYF
CDR3nt: TGTGCCAGCAGCCCCGGGGTGAGCGGGAGTCAGACCCAGTACTTC

j_gene: TRBJ2-1
v_gene: TRBV2
d_gene: TRBD2
abundance: .
CDR3aa: CASSASGGINEQFF
CDR3nt: TGTGCCAGCTCAGCTAGCGGGGGGATCAATGAGCAGTTCTTC

j_gene: TRBJ2-1
v_gene: TRBV4-2
d_gene: TRBD2
abundance: .
CDR3aa: CASSQDKLAGIYEQFF
CDR3nt: TGTGCCAGCAGCCAAGATAAGCTAGCGGGAATCTATGAGCAGTTCTTC

j_gene: TRBJ2-2
v_gene: TRBV27
d_gene: .
abundance: .
CDR3aa: CASTRTENTGELFF
CDR3nt: TGTGCCAGCACCAGGACTGAGAACACCGGGGAGCTGTTTTTT

j_gene: TRBJ2-7
v_gene: TRBV5-4
d_gene: .
abundance: .
CDR3aa: CASSLGEIYEQYF
CDR3nt: TGTGCCAGCAGCTTGGGGGAGATTTACGAGCAGTACTTC

j_gene: TRBJ1-1
v_gene: TRBV12-3/TRBV12-4
d_gene: .
abundance: .
CDR3aa: CASSFSSTREAFF
CDR3nt: TGTGCCAGCAGTTTTAGTTCCACCCGAGAAGCTTTCTTT

j_gene: TRBJ1-1
v_gene: TRBV12-3/TRBV12-4
d_gene: .
abundance: .
CDR3aa: CASTWGWDTEAFF
CDR3nt: TGTGCCAGCACCTGGGGCTGGGACACTGAAGCTTTCTTT

j_gene: TRBJ2-3
v_gene: TRBV7-3
d_gene: .
abundance: once
CDR3aa: CASSLGVTETQYF
CDR3nt: TGTGCCAGCAGCTTAGGGGTGACAGAGACGCAGTATTTT

j_gene: TRBJ2-7
v_gene: TRBV6-5
d_gene: TRBD2
abundance: .
CDR3aa: CASSYMTSGSYEQYF
CDR3nt: TGTGCCAGCAGTTACATGACTAGCGGGAGTTACGAGCAGTACTTC

j_gene: TRBJ2-2
v_gene: TRBV5-6
d_gene: .
abundance: once
CDR3aa: CASRLGSRTTNTGELFF
CDR3nt: TGTGCCAGCAGGTTGGGCTCGCGGACAACGAACACCGGGGAGCTGTTTTTT

j_gene: TRBJ2-1
v_gene: TRBV6-5
d_gene: .
abundance: .
CDR3aa: CASSYLGGTYNEQFF
CDR3nt: TGTGCCAGCAGTTATCTCGGCGGAACCTACAATGAGCAGTTCTTC

j_gene: TRBJ1-4
v_gene: TRBV6-5
d_gene: .
abundance: .
CDR3aa: CASSRGGATNEKLFF
CDR3nt: TGTGCCAGCTCGCGGGGGGGTGCAACTAATGAAAAACTGTTTTTT

j_gene: TRBJ2-5
v_gene: TRBV6-5
d_gene: .
abundance: .
CDR3aa: CASSWQGSQTQYF
CDR3nt: TGTGCCAGCAGTTGGCAGGGGAGTCAGACCCAGTACTTC

j_gene: TRBJ2-5
v_gene: TRBV10-3
d_gene: TRBD1
abundance: .
CDR3aa: CAISPTGVETQYF
CDR3nt: TGTGCCATCAGCCCGACAGGGGTAGAGACCCAGTACTTC

j_gene: TRBJ1-5
v_gene: TRBV19
d_gene: .
abundance: .
CDR3aa: CATTGNAGNQPQHF
CDR3nt: TGTGCCACCACCGGGAACGCGGGCAATCAGCCCCAGCATTTT